These 31 T cell receptor beta chains were sequenced from one sample in a study of regulatory and conventional T cells in RAG deficiency. Blood CD4+ CD25-low CD127-high conventional T cells supplied the genomic DNA template. Libraries were prepared by immunoSEQ multiplex PCR; TCRdb keeps only in-frame clonotypes and omits some of them. The sample shows 10,000 to 15,000 clones, 85% to 95% of them seen only once. The same sample was also used in a study of regulatory T cells. Per that study: Primers: 52 TRBV forward and 13 TRBJ reverse.

The sample comprised CD4+ effector T cells sorted from blood. The receptors were sampled from a human donor in good health.

The chain employs TRBV30 and TRBJ2-2, with D possibly matching TRBD2 (5 bases). Trimming shortened V by 2 bases and J by 2 bases, and 12 bases separated the two germline ends. Per germline, CDR1 GTSNPN and CDR2 SVGIG (reference sequence). The CDR3 loop spans 15 amino acids. The CDR3 sequence: CAWSRGLTNTGELFF. For the CDR3, the DNA is TGTGCCTGGAGTCGAGGACTTACCAACACCGGGGAGCTGTTTTTT.

The gene calls are TRBV7-9 and TRBJ2-2; D unresolved. Trimming took off 8 bases at V and 4 bases at J, with 5 bases between the two ends. The CDR3 length is 11 residues. Looked up from germline, CDR1 is SEHNR and CDR2 is FQNEAQ (reference sequence). CDR3 sequence reads: CASSVTGELFF. The CDR3 DNA is TGTGCCAGCTCCGTCACCGGGGAGCTGTTTTTT. Full variable domain (missing parts from reference TRBV7-9 and TRBJ2-2): DTGVSQNPRHKITKRGQNVTFRCDPISEHNRLYWYRQTLGQGPEFLTYFQNEAQLEKSRLLSDRFSAERPKGSFSTLEIQRTEQGDSAMYLCASSVTGELFFGEGSRLTVL.

This chain uses TRBV6-5 with TRBJ1-1; 9 nucleotides align to TRBD1. The CDR3 totals 14 residues. J gave up 6 bases and V 2 bases, and 4 bases lay outside the gene matches. Germline V gene data show CDR1 as MNHEY and CDR2 as SVGAGI. For the CDR3, the DNA is TGTGCCAGCAGTTACCGACAGGGGGGCCCTGAAGCTTTCTTT. Amino acids: CASSYRQGGPEAFF.

The chain has TRBV18 and TRBJ2-7, with D maybe TRBD1 (6 bases). The CDR3 has 16 amino acids. V was shortened by 4 bases and J by 0 bases, with 16 bases between the two germline ends. Per the germline V gene, CDR1 is KGHSH and CDR2 is LQKENI. The CDR3, as DNA: TGTGCCAGCTCACAATCCGGGACACTCTCCTCCTACGAGCAGTACTTC. It translates to CASSQSGTLSSYEQYF.

The V and J genes are TRBV5-6 and TRBJ1-1; possibly TRBD1 for D (5 bases). Deletions cut 2 bases from V and 3 bases from J, with 11 bases between. The CDR3 totals 14 residues. CDR1 and CDR2 from the germline V gene are SGHDT and YYEEEE. The CDR3 is CASSFGQVDTEAFF. CDR3 coding DNA: TGTGCCAGCAGCTTCGGACAAGTAGACACTGAAGCTTTCTTT.

This clone was seen a single time. The chain links TRBV6-1 to TRBJ1-2, with D possibly being TRBD1 (6 bases). The germline V gene encodes CDR1 MNHNS and CDR2 SASEGT. The CDR3 totals 11 residues. V was trimmed by 2 bases and J by 13 bases, leaving 11 bases between them. Written as DNA, the CDR3 is TGTGCCAGCAGTGAACAGGGGCGTCTCACCTTC. This gives the protein CASSEQGRLTF.

The gene calls are TRBV6-1 and TRBJ1-1, with no clear D. The germline V gene has CDR1 MNHNS and CDR2 SASEGT. The length of the CDR3 is 12 residues. Trimming took off 4 bases at V and 0 bases at J, with 3 bases between the two ends. CDR3 nucleotide sequence: TGTGCCAGCAGTGGTCTGAACACTGAAGCTTTCTTT. Translating gives CASSGLNTEAFF.

The rearrangement links TRBV6-5 to TRBJ1-2; 7 bases match TRBD1. This CDR3 is 14 amino acids long. The J segment lost 10 bases and the V segment lost 0 bases, leaving 8 bases of the junction unmatched. Germline CDR1 MNHEY, CDR2 SVGAGI. The DNA for the CDR3 is TGTGCCAGCAGTTACTCGAAGGGGGCCGTGCTCTACACCTTC. Encoded protein: CASSYSKGAVLYTF.

V gene TRBV2 combines with J gene TRBJ2-2; possibly TRBD1 for D (5 bases). Trimming removed 4 bases from V and 6 bases from J, with 12 bases in between. The CDR3 is made up of 14 amino acids. Germline CDR1 SNHLY, CDR2 FYNNEI. The CDR3 here is CASSGFRGAGELFF. The CDR3 DNA reads as TGTGCCAGCAGTGGGTTTAGGGGTGCCGGGGAGCTGTTTTTT.

The J gene is TRBJ2-1, the V gene TRBV30; D remains unclear. The CDR3 runs 13 residues. V shed 2 bases and J shed 4 bases, with 9 bases lying between them. Germline CDR1 is GTSNPN and CDR2 is SVGIG (reference sequence). The CDR3 spells CAWSPTPYNEQFF. CDR3 sequence (DNA): TGTGCCTGGAGTCCAACACCGTACAATGAGCAGTTCTTC. The complete variable domain, with remaining parts taken from reference TRBV30 and TRBJ2-1, reads SQTIHQWPATLVQPVGSPLSLECTVEGTSNPNLYWYRQAAGRGLQLLFYSVGIGQISSEVPQNLSASRPQDRQFILSSKKLLLSDSGFYLCAWSPTPYNEQFFGPGTRLTVL.

The chain recombines TRBV5-1 with TRBJ1-6; D ambiguous. This CDR3 spans 14 amino acids. Germline lookup yields CDR1 SGHRS and CDR2 YFSETQ. The V gene lost 5 bases and the J gene lost 4 bases, with 10 bases spanning the gap. CDR3 in amino acids: CASRDQGYNSPLHF. The DNA of the CDR3 is TGCGCCAGCAGAGATCAAGGATATAATTCACCCCTCCACTTT.

The genes are TRBV5-1 and TRBJ1-4; perhaps TRBD1 as D (6 bases). Germline V gene lookup returns CDR1 SGHRS and CDR2 YFSETQ. V lost 3 bases and J 8 bases, leaving 14 bases between the germline ends. CDR3 length equals 14 residues. The CDR3 protein is CASSWTAGDEKLFF. CDR3 in DNA: TGCGCCAGCAGCTGGACAGCGGGAGACGAAAAACTGTTTTTT.

The genes are TRBV27 and TRBJ2-3; 7 bases are shared with TRBD2. The junction had 11 bases not matched to a gene; V was cut back by 7 bases and J by 1 base. This CDR3 spans 16 amino acids. Per the germline V gene, CDR1 is MNHEY and CDR2 is SMNVEV (reference sequence). CDR3 DNA sequence: TGTGCCAGCACCTTGGGGGGGGGTGACCGCACAGATACGCAGTATTTT. Its protein product is CASTLGGGDRTDTQYF.

The rearrangement links TRBV7-8 to TRBJ1-5, with D hard to call. V gave up 1 base and J gave up 4 bases, with 8 bases separating them. CDR3 size: 14 residues. Germline V lookup: CDR1 SGHVS, CDR2 FQNEAQ. CDR3 amino acids: CASSLGAANQPQHF. The CDR3 nucleotides are TGTGCCAGCAGCTTAGGGGCAGCTAATCAGCCCCAGCATTTT.

The V gene is TRBV6-1, the J gene TRBJ1-2; 8 bases map to TRBD1. The CDR3 spans 14 residues. CDR1 is MNHNS and CDR2 is SASEGT in the germline V gene. V was pared by 7 bases and J by 3 bases, with 7 bases of the junction left unmatched. The CDR3 spells CASTRGQGDYGYTF. In nucleotides, the CDR3 is TGTGCCAGCACGAGAGGACAGGGAGACTATGGCTACACCTTC.

The chain carries TRBV5-4 and TRBJ2-6; TRBD1 aligns across 7 bases. The CDR3 loop spans 16 amino acids. CDR1 SGHNT and CDR2 YYREEE come from the germline V gene (reference sequence). V shed 4 bases and J 0 bases; nucleotides not matched to a gene: 4. The CDR3 loop reads CASSRGQISGANVLTF. DNA of the CDR3: TGTGCCAGCAGCAGGGGACAGATCTCTGGGGCCAACGTCCTGACTTTC.

This clone was observed a handful of times. J is TRBJ1-3 and V is TRBV7-2; possibly TRBD1 for D (5 bases). The CDR3 loop spans 12 amino acids. With 5 bases removed from V and 14 bases from J, the gap between germline ends came to 16 bases. Per germline, CDR1 SGHTA and CDR2 FQGNSA. The CDR3 DNA reads TGTGCCAGCAGCCCCGGACACCTTCCCGTATATTTT. It codes for CASSPGHLPVYF.

This clone has a single count. The chain joins TRBV6-5 to TRBJ1-1; maybe TRBD1 (5 bases). V dropped 2 bases and J dropped 4 bases, with 8 bases sitting between them. The CDR3 has 13 residues. The germline CDR1 and CDR2 sequences are MNHEY and SVGAGI. The CDR3 sequence: CASSYLGATEAFF. The DNA of the CDR3 is TGTGCCAGCAGTTACCTAGGGGCCACTGAAGCTTTCTTT.

V usage is TRBV29-1 and J usage is TRBJ2-7; D tentatively reads TRBD1 or TRBD2 (5 bases each). Germline CDR1 is SQVTM and CDR2 is ANQGSEA. The CDR3 totals 13 residues. Trimming shortened V by 7 bases and J by 3 bases, and 16 bases separated the two germline ends. CDR3 DNA: TGCAGCGCGGGGCTCGGGGCGGGCTACGAGCAGTACTTC. It is translated as CSAGLGAGYEQYF.

This clone was detected once. This chain links TRBV7-8 with TRBJ1-2; 7 bases match TRBD1. The CDR3 runs 14 residues. V trimming: 8 bases; J trimming: 0 bases; junction bases outside the gene matches: 6. Germline V lookup: CDR1 SGHVS, CDR2 FQNEAQ. DNA for the CDR3: TGTGCCAGCGGGATACAGGGGTCTAACTATGGCTACACCTTC. This translates into CASGIQGSNYGYTF.

The chain couples TRBV6-1 to TRBJ1-2, with 9 nucleotides matching TRBD1. The CDR3 has 13 amino acids. Germline loops: CDR1 MNHNS, CDR2 SASEGT. The junction had 5 bases not matched to a gene; V was cut back by 5 bases and J by 7 bases. This CDR3 reads CASSSQGAGGYTF. CDR3 bases: TGTGCCAGCAGTTCACAGGGGGCCGGTGGCTACACCTTC.

The V call is TRBV27, the J call TRBJ2-7; D is unresolved. Trimming shortened V by 5 bases and J by 0 bases, and 11 bases separated the two germline ends. CDR1 and CDR2 from the germline V gene are MNHEY and SMNVEV (reference sequence). The length of the CDR3 is 14 residues. CDR3 sequence reads: CASSTRMSSYEQYF. CDR3 nucleotides: TGTGCCAGCAGTACCCGCATGAGCTCCTACGAGCAGTACTTC.

The J gene is TRBJ2-2, the V gene TRBV2; possible D gene TRBD1, 5 bases. The CDR3 runs 13 residues. Germline V gives CDR1 SNHLY, CDR2 FYNNEI. Trimming cost V 7 bases and J 5 bases, with 11 bases left between them. The CDR3 loop is CASKQGGTGELFF. CDR3 nucleotide sequence: TGTGCCAGCAAGCAGGGTGGAACCGGGGAGCTGTTTTTT.

V gene TRBV29-1 combines with J gene TRBJ1-1; possible D gene TRBD1, 5 bases. Trimming pared 4 bases from V and 5 bases from J, leaving 8 bases between. Per the germline V gene, CDR1 is SQVTM and CDR2 is ANQGSEA. This CDR3 is 11 amino acids long. The CDR3 protein is CSVVGATEAFF. The CDR3 DNA reads as TGCAGCGTTGTCGGGGCGACTGAAGCTTTCTTT.

The count of this clone is one. Compared with germline, one end of the junction differs, possibly owing to a read error. The J gene is TRBJ1-1, the V gene TRBV11-2; no clear D. CDR1 is SGHAT, CDR2 FQNNGV, per germline. The CDR3 extends over 14 amino acids. CDR3 residues: CASSLDQWNAEAFF. DNA of the CDR3: TGTGCCAGCAGCTTAGATCAATGGAACGCTGAAGCTTTCTTT.

This chain uses TRBV5-6 with TRBJ2-7; D tentatively reads TRBD1 or TRBD2 (5 bases each). Trimming removed 0 bases from V and 3 bases from J, with 16 bases in between. This CDR3 region has 16 residues. Germline V lookup: CDR1 SGHDT, CDR2 YYEEEE. The CDR3 reads CASSLVATARYYEQYF. The CDR3, as DNA: TGTGCCAGCAGCTTGGTAGCGACAGCGCGGTACTACGAGCAGTACTTC.

The chain has TRBV15 and TRBJ1-5, with D uncertain. This CDR3 is built from 12 residues. The V end was cut by 3 bases, the J end by 4 bases, with 4 bases between. Germline loops: CDR1 LNHNV, CDR2 YYDKDF (reference sequence). Here the CDR3 reads CATSRRNQPQHF. CDR3 coding DNA: TGTGCCACCAGCAGGAGAAATCAGCCCCAGCATTTT.

This chain joins TRBV7-9 and TRBJ1-3; 8 bases are shared with TRBD1. V lost 1 base, J lost 0 bases, and 5 bases stayed unmatched. This CDR3 has 17 residues. Germline values: CDR1 SEHNR, CDR2 FQNEAQ (reference sequence). This CDR3 is CASSLGQGQASGNTIYF. In DNA form, the CDR3 reads TGTGCCAGCAGCTTAGGACAGGGACAGGCCTCTGGAAACACCATATATTTT.

This chain uses TRBV2 with TRBJ2-7; 10 positions agree with TRBD1. This CDR3 has 14 residues. Germline-derived CDR1 and CDR2 are SNHLY and FYNNEI. Trimming at V came to 6 bases and at J to 5 bases, leaving 7 bases not matched to a gene. CDR3 sequence reads: CASRDRGRFDEQYF. The CDR3 DNA reads TGTGCCAGCAGAGACAGGGGGCGCTTCGACGAGCAGTACTTC.

The chain recombines TRBV7-2 with TRBJ1-2, with 7 bases lining up with TRBD1. From germline, CDR1 is SGHTA and CDR2 FQGNSA. With 2 bases clipped from V and 6 bases from J, the junction kept 9 bases outside the gene matches. The CDR3 loop spans 15 amino acids. CDR3 protein: CASSLRSGQGDGYTF. The CDR3 DNA reads as TGTGCCAGCAGCTTACGTTCAGGGCAGGGGGATGGCTACACCTTC.

The J gene is TRBJ1-4, the V gene TRBV7-8; D is ambiguous. The CDR3 is made up of 14 amino acids. Germline-derived CDR1 and CDR2 are SGHVS and FQNEAQ. V lost 1 base to trimming and J lost 7 bases, with 10 bases between them. The CDR3 DNA sequence: TGTGCCAGCAGCTTAGTTCGAGTCGGTGAAAAACTGTTTTTT. It translates to CASSLVRVGEKLFF.